This TCR beta chain originates from a study of T cell changes during pregnancy in multiple sclerosis. Here immunoSEQ multiplex PCR was the method, and the copy in TCRdb shows in-frame clones only, minus some. This sample carries tens of thousands of clones, roughly 91% of them seen once, and the ten largest clones take less than 2%. CDR1 is MNHNS, CDR2 SASEGT, per germline. CDR3 size: 12 residues. Trimming cost V 10 bases and J 4 bases, with 13 bases left between them. The chain employs TRBV6-1 and TRBJ1-1, with a possible D match to TRBD1 (6 bases). Material: peripheral blood, obtained after pregnancy. The sequence was obtained from a female donor in good health, enrolled as a control in a pregnancy study. The CDR3: CATGQMGTEAFF. DNA for the CDR3: TGTGCCACCGGACAGATGGGCACTGAAGCTTTCTTT.